A selection of T cell receptor beta chains follows, all from one sample in a study of beta chain features in type 1 diabetes. Measured with immunoSEQ multiplex PCR; TCRdb has only the in-frame clones, and not every one. The sample lists some 250,000 clones; about a tenth were seen once. The source material was naive CD4+ T cells from blood. Receptors originate from a man in his thirties or forties with type 1 diabetes. The CDR3 runs from the conserved cysteine through the conserved F or W. D genes are given only for firm matches. The size of a clone is reported for some rows only, either as once, few or many, or as a class for expanded clones.

d_gene: NA
abundance: few
v_gene: TRBV7-2
j_gene: TRBJ2-7
CDR3nt: TGTGCCAGCAGCTTAGCGGCGGGGATCGTCTACGAGCAGTACTTC
CDR3aa: CASSLAAGIVYEQYF

d_gene: NA
abundance: NA
v_gene: TRBV10-3
j_gene: TRBJ2-3
CDR3nt: TGTGCCATCAGGGTCCGGGAGACAGATACGCAGTATTTT
CDR3aa: CAIRVRETDTQYF

d_gene: NA
abundance: few
v_gene: TRBV7-2
j_gene: TRBJ2-7
CDR3nt: TGTGCCAGCAGTCTAGACAGTTTCACCTACGAGCAGTACTTC
CDR3aa: CASSLDSFTYEQYF

d_gene: NA
abundance: NA
v_gene: TRBV9
j_gene: TRBJ1-4
CDR3nt: TGTGCCAGCAGCCCAGGTCTGAGGGTTCGGAATGAAAAACTGTTTTTT
CDR3aa: CASSPGLRVRNEKLFF

d_gene: NA
abundance: NA
v_gene: TRBV7-2
j_gene: TRBJ1-6
CDR3nt: TGTGCCAGCAGCTTTAGATCGGGGGGCAATTCACCCCTCCACTTT
CDR3aa: CASSFRSGGNSPLHF

d_gene: TRBD2
abundance: NA
v_gene: TRBV2
j_gene: TRBJ2-7
CDR3nt: TGTGCCAGCAGTGGGGGGGGACCGAGCTACGAGCAGTACTTC
CDR3aa: CASSGGGPSYEQYF

d_gene: TRBD1
abundance: NA
v_gene: TRBV7-9
j_gene: TRBJ2-3
CDR3nt: TGTGCCAGCAGCGACCCCACAGGGGCAGATACGCAGTATTTT
CDR3aa: CASSDPTGADTQYF

d_gene: TRBD1
abundance: NA
v_gene: TRBV14
j_gene: TRBJ1-5
CDR3nt: TGTGCCAGCAGCCAAGGGACAGGGCCACAGCCCCAGCATTTT
CDR3aa: CASSQGTGPQPQHF

d_gene: NA
abundance: few
v_gene: TRBV4-3
j_gene: TRBJ2-3
CDR3nt: TGCGCCAGCAGCCAGGCGCTGGAGCGCACAGATACGCAGTATTTT
CDR3aa: CASSQALERTDTQYF

d_gene: TRBD1
abundance: NA
v_gene: TRBV9
j_gene: TRBJ2-1
CDR3nt: TGTGCCAGCAGCGTAGAGGGACAGGGGATGAATGAGCAGTTCTTC
CDR3aa: CASSVEGQGMNEQFF

d_gene: TRBD1
abundance: once
v_gene: TRBV4-3
j_gene: TRBJ2-7
CDR3nt: TGCGCCAGCAGCTCCTACCTAACTCCGGGACAGGGCTACGAGCAGTACTTC
CDR3aa: CASSSYLTPGQGYEQYF

d_gene: NA
abundance: NA
v_gene: TRBV5-1
j_gene: TRBJ2-4
CDR3nt: TGCGCCAGCAGCTTCACGGACGGCGACGGGATGAGATTC
CDR3aa: CASSFTDGDGMRF

d_gene: TRBD2
abundance: NA
v_gene: TRBV6-5
j_gene: TRBJ2-1
CDR3nt: TGTGCCAGCAGCCGTAGCGGGGGCCTCTACAATGAGCAGTTCTTC
CDR3aa: CASSRSGGLYNEQFF

d_gene: NA
abundance: NA
v_gene: TRBV15
j_gene: TRBJ1-2
CDR3nt: TGTGCCACCAGCGCAGGGGTCCTATATGGCTACACCTTC
CDR3aa: CATSAGVLYGYTF

d_gene: NA
abundance: few
v_gene: TRBV6-4
j_gene: TRBJ1-6
CDR3nt: TGTGCCAGCAGGTCAGGGTCCGGTAATTCACCCCTCCACTTT
CDR3aa: CASRSGSGNSPLHF

d_gene: TRBD2
abundance: NA
v_gene: TRBV28
j_gene: TRBJ2-3
CDR3nt: TGTGCCACCTGGGGGGGGGATACGCAGTATTTT
CDR3aa: CATWGGDTQYF

d_gene: TRBD2
abundance: few
v_gene: TRBV2
j_gene: TRBJ2-7
CDR3nt: TGTGCCAGCAGCAAAAGCGGGGGGTCTACCTACGAGCAGTACTTC
CDR3aa: CASSKSGGSTYEQYF

d_gene: TRBD1
abundance: NA
v_gene: TRBV28
j_gene: TRBJ2-7
CDR3nt: TGTGCCAGCAGCTTGGCAGGACAGGGGATCGACGAGCAGTACTTC
CDR3aa: CASSLAGQGIDEQYF

d_gene: TRBD1
abundance: NA
v_gene: TRBV5-1
j_gene: TRBJ1-1
CDR3nt: TGCGCCAGCAGCACTGCAGGGACAGGGTCGGACACTGAAGCTTTCTTT
CDR3aa: CASSTAGTGSDTEAFF

d_gene: NA
abundance: NA
v_gene: TRBV2
j_gene: TRBJ1-1
CDR3nt: TGTGCCAGCACGTCCCAGGGCGGAAGGAACACTGAAGCTTTCTTT
CDR3aa: CASTSQGGRNTEAFF

d_gene: TRBD1
abundance: few
v_gene: TRBV12-5
j_gene: TRBJ2-5
CDR3nt: TGTGCTAGTGGTTTGGGACTAGGGTGGGACAGGGGAGAGACCCAGTACTTC
CDR3aa: CASGLGLGWDRGETQYF

d_gene: NA
abundance: NA
v_gene: TRBV7-8
j_gene: TRBJ2-7
CDR3nt: TGTGCCAGCAGTTGGGCTTACGAGCAGTACTTC
CDR3aa: CASSWAYEQYF

d_gene: TRBD1
abundance: NA
v_gene: TRBV29-1
j_gene: TRBJ2-7
CDR3nt: TGCAGCGTTCGGGACAGGGGTCTCTACGAGCAGTACTTC
CDR3aa: CSVRDRGLYEQYF

d_gene: NA
abundance: NA
v_gene: TRBV5-1
j_gene: TRBJ2-1
CDR3nt: TGCGCCAGCAGCTTGGGGGGGCTTCTATACAATGAGCAGTTCTTC
CDR3aa: CASSLGGLLYNEQFF

d_gene: NA
abundance: NA
v_gene: TRBV30
j_gene: TRBJ2-1
CDR3nt: TGTGCCTGGAGTCAAAAAGGGGCCTCGGGTGAGCAGTTCTTC
CDR3aa: CAWSQKGASGEQFF

d_gene: TRBD2
abundance: few
v_gene: TRBV10-3
j_gene: TRBJ2-1
CDR3nt: TGTGCCATCAATGGACTAGCGGGGGATACCGCCAATGAGCAGTTCTTC
CDR3aa: CAINGLAGDTANEQFF

d_gene: NA
abundance: NA
v_gene: TRBV5-6
j_gene: TRBJ1-2
CDR3nt: TGTGCCAGCAGCTTGGCAAATCGGGATTCGAGTGGCTACACCTTC
CDR3aa: CASSLANRDSSGYTF

d_gene: NA
abundance: few
v_gene: TRBV27
j_gene: TRBJ1-5
CDR3nt: TGTGCCAGCACCCCCCGGCCCCAGCATTTT
CDR3aa: CASTPRPQHF

d_gene: NA
abundance: NA
v_gene: TRBV25-1
j_gene: TRBJ2-1
CDR3nt: TGTGCCAGCACCAAAGAACAGAGTTCGTTCTACAATGAGCAGTTCTTC
CDR3aa: CASTKEQSSFYNEQFF

d_gene: TRBD2
abundance: few
v_gene: TRBV18
j_gene: TRBJ2-2
CDR3nt: TGTGCCAGCTCGCTGACTAGCGGGGGGACGAACACCGGGGAGCTGTTTTTT
CDR3aa: CASSLTSGGTNTGELFF

d_gene: NA
abundance: few
v_gene: TRBV25-1
j_gene: TRBJ2-1
CDR3nt: TGTGCCAGCGGCCGGGGGTATGAGCAGTTCTTC
CDR3aa: CASGRGYEQFF

d_gene: NA
abundance: few
v_gene: TRBV5-4
j_gene: TRBJ2-3
CDR3nt: TGTGCCAGCAGCTTGGGAAGGGGGACGGCAGATACGCAGTATTTT
CDR3aa: CASSLGRGTADTQYF

d_gene: TRBD2
abundance: NA
v_gene: TRBV15
j_gene: TRBJ2-1
CDR3nt: TGTGCCACCAGCACTCGGACTAGCGGGGCTAATGAGCAGTTCTTC
CDR3aa: CATSTRTSGANEQFF

d_gene: NA
abundance: few
v_gene: TRBV19
j_gene: TRBJ1-5
CDR3nt: TGTGCCAGTAGTTTACAGGGCCGCAATCAGCCCCAGCATTTT
CDR3aa: CASSLQGRNQPQHF

d_gene: TRBD2
abundance: few
v_gene: TRBV27
j_gene: TRBJ2-5
CDR3nt: TGTGCCAGCAGGCATAGCGGGGGAGGAGAGACCCAGTACTTC
CDR3aa: CASRHSGGGETQYF

d_gene: NA
abundance: NA
v_gene: TRBV18
j_gene: TRBJ2-7
CDR3nt: TGTGCCAGCTCACCCCGGGGTGGCAGCGCCTCCTACGAGCAGTACTTC
CDR3aa: CASSPRGGSASYEQYF

d_gene: NA
abundance: NA
v_gene: TRBV4-1
j_gene: TRBJ1-2
CDR3nt: TGCGCCAGCAGCCCACAGGTCCTTGGTGGCTACACCTTC
CDR3aa: CASSPQVLGGYTF

d_gene: TRBD1
abundance: few
v_gene: TRBV18
j_gene: TRBJ1-5
CDR3nt: TGTGCCAGCTCATCGGACAGGGGGAATCAGCCCCAGCATTTT
CDR3aa: CASSSDRGNQPQHF

d_gene: TRBD1
abundance: NA
v_gene: TRBV6-5
j_gene: TRBJ2-7
CDR3nt: TGTGCCAGCAGCGACAGGGTTGGCGAGCAGTACTTC
CDR3aa: CASSDRVGEQYF

d_gene: TRBD2
abundance: NA
v_gene: TRBV7-2
j_gene: TRBJ2-5
CDR3nt: TGTGCCAGCAGACCACCCGGGGGGGTCACGACCCAGTACTTC
CDR3aa: CASRPPGGVTTQYF